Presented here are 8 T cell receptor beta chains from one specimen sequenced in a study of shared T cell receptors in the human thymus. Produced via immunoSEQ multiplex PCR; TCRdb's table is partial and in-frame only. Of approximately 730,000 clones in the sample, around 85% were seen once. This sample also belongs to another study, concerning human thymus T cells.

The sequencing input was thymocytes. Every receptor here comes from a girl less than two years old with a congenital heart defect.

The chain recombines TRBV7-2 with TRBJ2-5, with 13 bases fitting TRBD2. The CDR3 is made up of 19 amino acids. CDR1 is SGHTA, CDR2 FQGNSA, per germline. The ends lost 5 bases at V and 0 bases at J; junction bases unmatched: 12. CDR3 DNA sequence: TGTGCCAGCAGCCCTCTGACTAGCGGGGGGCCAACGTACCAAGAGACCCAGTACTTC. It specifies CASSPLTSGGPTYQETQYF.

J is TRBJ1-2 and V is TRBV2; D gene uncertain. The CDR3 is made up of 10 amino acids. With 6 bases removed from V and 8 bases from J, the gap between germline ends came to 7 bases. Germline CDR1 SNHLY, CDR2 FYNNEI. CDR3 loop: CASRLYGYTF. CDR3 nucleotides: TGTGCCAGCAGACTATACGGCTACACCTTC.

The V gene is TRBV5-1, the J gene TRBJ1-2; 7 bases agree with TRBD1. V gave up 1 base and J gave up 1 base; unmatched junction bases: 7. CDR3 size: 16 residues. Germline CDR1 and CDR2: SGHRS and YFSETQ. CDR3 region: CASSLSYGTDNYGYTF. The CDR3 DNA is TGCGCCAGCAGCTTGTCTTACGGGACAGATAACTATGGCTACACCTTC.

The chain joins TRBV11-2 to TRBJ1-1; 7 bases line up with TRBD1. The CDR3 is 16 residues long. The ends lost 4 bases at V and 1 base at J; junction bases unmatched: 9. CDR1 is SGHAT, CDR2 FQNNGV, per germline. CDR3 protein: CASSSGQERANTEAFF. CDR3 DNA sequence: TGTGCCAGCAGCTCTGGACAGGAACGGGCGAACACTGAAGCTTTCTTT.

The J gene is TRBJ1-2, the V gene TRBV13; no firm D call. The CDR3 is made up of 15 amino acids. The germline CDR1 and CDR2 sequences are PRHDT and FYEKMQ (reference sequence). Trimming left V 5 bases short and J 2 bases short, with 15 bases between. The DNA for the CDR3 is TGTGCCAGCAGCCCTCGGGTTTTCCCCAACTATGGCTACACCTTC. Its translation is CASSPRVFPNYGYTF.

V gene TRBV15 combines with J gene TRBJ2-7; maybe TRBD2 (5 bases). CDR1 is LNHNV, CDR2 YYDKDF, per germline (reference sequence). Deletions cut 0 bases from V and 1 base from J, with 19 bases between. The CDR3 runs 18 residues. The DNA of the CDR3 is TGTGCCACCAGCAGAGATGCGGCCGAAGGGAGACAATCCTACGAGCAGTACTTC. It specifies CATSRDAAEGRQSYEQYF.

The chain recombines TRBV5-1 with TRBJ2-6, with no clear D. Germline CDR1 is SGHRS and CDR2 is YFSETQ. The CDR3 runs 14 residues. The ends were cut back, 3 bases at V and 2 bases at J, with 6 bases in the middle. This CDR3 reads CASSCRPGANVLTF. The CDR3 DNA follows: TGCGCCAGCAGCTGTCGTCCTGGGGCCAACGTCCTGACTTTC.

CDR3 DNA sequence: TGTGCCAGCAGCCCCCCACCGGGACTAGAGGTGTCCCAAGAGACCCAGTACTTC. It is translated as CASSPPPGLEVSQETQYF. The rearrangement joins TRBV7-9 to TRBJ2-5; TRBD2 aligns across 8 bases. V was clipped by 5 bases and J by 1 base; unmatched bases: 15. In germline, CDR1 is SEHNR, CDR2 FQNEAQ (reference sequence). This CDR3 spans 18 amino acids.